This T cell receptor (beta chain) was identified during a study of cytomegalovirus exposure and HLA in healthy donors. Study as a whole: Findings of an earlier analysis included about 120 million unique TCR beta sequences from roughly 190 million T cells. Findings and caveats of the study: When analyzed later, a missense DCLRE1C variant was found to be linked to TCR beta V- and J-gene trimming. The study put around 180 TCR beta chains on its list as cytomegalovirus-associated. Previously analyzed data showed that most TCR beta V segments were productive at a frequency of about 87% or about 30%.

The CDR3 sequence is 12 residues long. Per germline, CDR1 LNHDA and CDR2 SQIVND (reference sequence). V was shortened by 7 bases and J by 2 bases, with 8 bases between the two germline ends. On this clone itself: Its specificity is unknown.

The PCR used 60 Vbeta and 13 Jbeta primers. TCRdb keeps only in-frame clones here, not all; method: immunoSEQ multiplex PCR. The sample comprises 90,000 to 110,000 clones, about four fifths of which are singletons, and 1.3% rests with the top ten. This chain connects TRBV19 to TRBJ1-1; no definite D call. Sequenced: PBMCs. The source of this sequence is a man aged 30 to 45 in good health and CMV-seronegative. The CDR3 bases are TGTGCCAGTAATGGCAGAAACACTGAAGCTTTCTTT. It translates to CASNGRNTEAFF. The variable domain in full, completed from reference TRBV19 and TRBJ1-1, reads DGGITQSPKYLFRKEGQNVTLSCEQNLNHDAMYWYRQDPGQGLRLIYYSQIVNDFQKGDIAEGYSVSREKKESFPLTVTSAQKNPTAFYLCASNGRNTEAFFGQGTRLTVV.